Only a few counts were recorded for the clone carrying this TCR beta chain. The trim removed 5 bases at V and 1 base at J, leaving 6 bases unmatched. CDR1 SGHTA and CDR2 FQGNSA come from the germline V gene. The CDR3 totals 15 residues. Authors' analysis steps: Nucleated cell counts were estimated from reference gene primer amplification. The assay was immunoSEQ multiplex PCR, and TCRdb's table has in-frame clones only and misses some. Clonal size and the V and J genes are those of that table, whereas D and trimming came from the DNA. The sample lists 100,000 to 150,000 clones; approximately 80% were seen once. This sample was taken from a study of blood T cell repertoires in COVID-19. Whole-study context: COVID-19 samples from acute and convalescent phases originated in the United States, Italy and Spain. T cells, B-cell-depleted T cells, or PBMCs supplied cDNA or gDNA.

The chain couples TRBV7-2 to TRBJ2-3, with TRBD1 matching over 7 bases. The sequence came from a human donor in a cohort sampled during active COVID-19. Sequencing used peripheral blood. CDR3 amino acids: CASSPRTGGTDTQYF. The CDR3 DNA sequence: TGTGCCAGCAGCCCTCGGACAGGCGGCACAGATACGCAGTATTTT.